These T cell receptor beta chains were read from a single sample in a study of cytomegalovirus exposure and HLA in healthy donors. Profiled with immunoSEQ multiplex PCR; TCRdb holds only in-frame clones, not every one. Of under 200,000 clones listed, more than 65% are singletons. Sequencing used PBMCs. Receptors originate from a woman in her twenties or thirties in good health and CMV-seropositive. Each CDR3 is given with its conserved first and last residue. The D gene is left open where the match is weak. Not every row has a clone size; where given, it reads once, few, many or a size class.

cdr3_aa: CASSPDRAGANVLTF
cdr3_nt: TGCGCCAGCAGCCCCGACAGGGCCGGGGCCAACGTCCTGACTTTC
v_call: TRBV5-1
j_call: TRBJ2-6
d_call: TRBD1
clone_size: .

cdr3_aa: CASSKKIAGVETQYF
cdr3_nt: TGCGCCAGCAGCAAAAAAATAGCGGGAGTGGAGACCCAGTACTTC
v_call: TRBV5-1
j_call: TRBJ2-5
d_call: TRBD2
clone_size: once

cdr3_aa: CASSSRTGIQETQYF
cdr3_nt: TGTGCCAGCAGCTCCAGGACTGGAATTCAAGAGACCCAGTACTTC
v_call: TRBV11-1
j_call: TRBJ2-5
d_call: .
clone_size: .

cdr3_aa: CASKMGTRGPQHF
cdr3_nt: TGTGCCAGCAAAATGGGGACTCGTGGGCCCCAGCATTTT
v_call: TRBV27
j_call: TRBJ1-5
d_call: .
clone_size: .

cdr3_aa: CASSGESSYEQYF
cdr3_nt: TGTGCCAGCAGTGGGGAGAGCTCCTACGAGCAGTACTTC
v_call: TRBV2
j_call: TRBJ2-7
d_call: .
clone_size: .

cdr3_aa: CASSVNGEPGTGSHEQYF
cdr3_nt: TGTGCCAGCAGCGTAAACGGGGAACCCGGGACAGGCAGCCACGAGCAGTACTTC
v_call: TRBV9
j_call: TRBJ2-7
d_call: TRBD1
clone_size: .

cdr3_aa: CASSLVGRTAGEKLFF
cdr3_nt: TGTGCCAGCAGCTTAGTCGGTCGCACTGCAGGCGAAAAACTGTTTTTT
v_call: TRBV11-2
j_call: TRBJ1-4
d_call: .
clone_size: once

cdr3_aa: CASSFLGGRIGELFF
cdr3_nt: TGTGCCAGCAGTTTTTTAGGGGGCCGAATCGGGGAGCTGTTTTTT
v_call: TRBV27
j_call: TRBJ2-2
d_call: TRBD1
clone_size: few

cdr3_aa: CASSPPGGQTVGYTF
cdr3_nt: TGTGCCAGCTCACCACCAGGAGGCCAGACCGTTGGCTACACCTTC
v_call: TRBV18
j_call: TRBJ1-2
d_call: .
clone_size: .

cdr3_aa: CASSIGQRVTEKLFF
cdr3_nt: TGTGCCAGCAGCATCGGACAAAGAGTGACTGAAAAACTGTTTTTT
v_call: TRBV5-4
j_call: TRBJ1-4
d_call: .
clone_size: .

cdr3_aa: CASSIRGVQRGETQYF
cdr3_nt: TGTGCCAGTAGTATAAGGGGAGTCCAGCGGGGAGAGACCCAGTACTTC
v_call: TRBV19
j_call: TRBJ2-5
d_call: TRBD2
clone_size: .

cdr3_aa: CASSPRLAGAGGELFF
cdr3_nt: TGTGCCAGCAGCCCTCGACTAGCGGGAGCCGGCGGGGAGCTGTTTTTT
v_call: TRBV13
j_call: TRBJ2-2
d_call: TRBD2
clone_size: .

cdr3_aa: CASRGLAFYEQYF
cdr3_nt: TGTGCCAGCAGGGGACTAGCGTTCTACGAGCAGTACTTC
v_call: TRBV2
j_call: TRBJ2-7
d_call: TRBD2
clone_size: few

cdr3_aa: CASSPLTGGAVTEAFF
cdr3_nt: TGTGCCAGCAGCCCTCTAACAGGGGGCGCGGTCACTGAAGCTTTCTTT
v_call: TRBV7-9
j_call: TRBJ1-1
d_call: TRBD1
clone_size: .

cdr3_aa: CASSISGGVPDTQYF
cdr3_nt: TGTGCCAGCAGTATATCGGGAGGTGTTCCAGATACGCAGTATTTT
v_call: TRBV25-1
j_call: TRBJ2-3
d_call: TRBD2
clone_size: .

cdr3_aa: CASKIGNTIYF
cdr3_nt: TGTGCCAGCAAAATCGGGAACACCATATATTTT
v_call: TRBV6-5
j_call: TRBJ1-3
d_call: .
clone_size: .

cdr3_aa: CASSWGRGTYEQYF
cdr3_nt: TGTGCCAGCAGCTGGGGGAGGGGAACCTACGAGCAGTACTTC
v_call: TRBV5-4
j_call: TRBJ2-7
d_call: TRBD2
clone_size: .

cdr3_aa: CASSLGASGAQKQYF
cdr3_nt: TGTGCCAGCAGCTTAGGGGCTAGCGGGGCACAGAAGCAGTACTTC
v_call: TRBV13
j_call: TRBJ2-7
d_call: TRBD2
clone_size: .

cdr3_aa: CASSQGSGTGNEKLFF
cdr3_nt: TGCGCCAGCAGCCAGGGGTCCGGGACAGGGAATGAAAAACTGTTTTTT
v_call: TRBV4-1
j_call: TRBJ1-4
d_call: TRBD1
clone_size: .

cdr3_aa: CASSWGTPEQFF
cdr3_nt: TGTGCCAGCAGTTGGGGGACACCCGAGCAGTTCTTC
v_call: TRBV6-1
j_call: TRBJ2-1
d_call: .
clone_size: .

cdr3_aa: CASSLGGTYEQYF
cdr3_nt: TGCGCCAGCAGCTTAGGAGGGACCTACGAGCAGTACTTC
v_call: TRBV5-1
j_call: TRBJ2-7
d_call: .
clone_size: .

cdr3_aa: CASSLELDTNYEQYF
cdr3_nt: TGTGCCAGCAGTTTAGAGCTGGACACTAACTACGAGCAGTACTTC
v_call: TRBV28
j_call: TRBJ2-7
d_call: .
clone_size: .

cdr3_aa: CASSFGPGQAFF
cdr3_nt: TGTGCCAGCAGTTTCGGACCGGGACAGGCGTTCTTC
v_call: TRBV6-6
j_call: TRBJ2-1
d_call: TRBD1
clone_size: .

cdr3_aa: CASSPWTGDQETQYF
cdr3_nt: TGTGCCAGTAGTCCATGGACAGGTGACCAAGAGACCCAGTACTTC
v_call: TRBV19
j_call: TRBJ2-5
d_call: TRBD1
clone_size: .

cdr3_aa: CASSFLGQINQPQHF
cdr3_nt: TGTGCCAGCAGCTTCCTAGGACAGATTAATCAGCCCCAGCATTTT
v_call: TRBV7-2
j_call: TRBJ1-5
d_call: .
clone_size: .

cdr3_aa: CASSAWTGYIGNEQYF
cdr3_nt: TGTGCCAGCAGCGCTTGGACAGGGTACATCGGGAACGAGCAGTACTTC
v_call: TRBV7-9
j_call: TRBJ2-7
d_call: TRBD1
clone_size: .

cdr3_aa: CASSTSGRETQYF
cdr3_nt: TGTGCCAGCAGTACGTCTGGGAGGGAGACCCAGTACTTC
v_call: TRBV27
j_call: TRBJ2-5
d_call: .
clone_size: .

cdr3_aa: CSVYDRDSNYGYTF
cdr3_nt: TGCAGCGTTTACGACCGGGACTCCAACTATGGCTACACCTTC
v_call: TRBV29-1
j_call: TRBJ1-2
d_call: .
clone_size: .

cdr3_aa: CSVDSSGRAYNEQFF
cdr3_nt: TGCAGCGTCGATTCTAGCGGGAGGGCCTACAATGAGCAGTTCTTC
v_call: TRBV29-1
j_call: TRBJ2-1
d_call: TRBD2
clone_size: .

cdr3_aa: CASSYSRQGAGYGYTF
cdr3_nt: TGTGCCAGCAGTTACTCTAGGCAGGGGGCAGGCTATGGCTACACCTTC
v_call: TRBV6-5
j_call: TRBJ1-2
d_call: TRBD1
clone_size: .

cdr3_aa: CASSLGWPNTEAFF
cdr3_nt: TGTGCCAGCAGCTTGGGTTGGCCAAACACTGAAGCTTTCTTT
v_call: TRBV5-6
j_call: TRBJ1-1
d_call: .
clone_size: .

cdr3_aa: CASSRPGGEETQYF
cdr3_nt: TGTGCCAGCAGTCGCCCTGGAGGGGAAGAGACCCAGTACTTC
v_call: TRBV6-5
j_call: TRBJ2-5
d_call: .
clone_size: few

cdr3_aa: CAIGSGANTEAFF
cdr3_nt: TGTGCCATCGGCTCAGGGGCGAACACTGAAGCTTTCTTT
v_call: TRBV10-3
j_call: TRBJ1-1
d_call: .
clone_size: .

cdr3_aa: CASSLIHRGTGANVLTF
cdr3_nt: TGTGCCAGCAGCCTCATACACAGGGGAACTGGGGCCAACGTCCTGACTTTC
v_call: TRBV7-9
j_call: TRBJ2-6
d_call: TRBD1
clone_size: .

cdr3_aa: CASSLFGGAYEQYF
cdr3_nt: TGCGCCAGCAGCTTGTTCGGGGGGGCCTACGAGCAGTACTTC
v_call: TRBV5-1
j_call: TRBJ2-7
d_call: TRBD2
clone_size: .

cdr3_aa: CASSSSSYKETQYF
cdr3_nt: TGTGCCAGCAGTTCCTCATCCTATAAAGAGACCCAGTACTTC
v_call: TRBV27
j_call: TRBJ2-5
d_call: .
clone_size: .

cdr3_aa: CASGRSGEQYF
cdr3_nt: TGTGCCAGCGGGAGGAGTGGCGAGCAGTACTTC
v_call: TRBV5-6
j_call: TRBJ2-7
d_call: .
clone_size: few

cdr3_aa: CASTPLTGVTEAFF
cdr3_nt: TGTGCCAGCACCCCCCTGACAGGGGTCACTGAAGCTTTCTTT
v_call: TRBV28
j_call: TRBJ1-1
d_call: TRBD1
clone_size: .

cdr3_aa: CASSQDLVSGVSSGANVLTF
cdr3_nt: TGCGCCAGCAGCCAAGATCTCGTGTCGGGGGTATCCTCTGGGGCCAACGTCCTGACTTTC
v_call: TRBV4-3
j_call: TRBJ2-6
d_call: .
clone_size: .

cdr3_aa: CASSQVGTPYGYTF
cdr3_nt: TGTGCCAGCAGCCAGGTCGGGACTCCGTATGGCTACACCTTC
v_call: TRBV14
j_call: TRBJ1-2
d_call: .
clone_size: .

cdr3_aa: CASSLIRSGNTIYF
cdr3_nt: TGTGCCAGCAGCTTGATCAGATCTGGAAACACCATATATTTT
v_call: TRBV2
j_call: TRBJ1-3
d_call: .
clone_size: .

cdr3_aa: CASSLGWGPSYEQYF
cdr3_nt: TGTGCCAGCAGCTTGGGATGGGGGCCCTCCTACGAGCAGTACTTC
v_call: TRBV7-8
j_call: TRBJ2-7
d_call: .
clone_size: .

cdr3_aa: CASSESAGAGETQYF
cdr3_nt: TGTGCCAGCAGTGAGTCGGCGGGAGCGGGAGAGACCCAGTACTTC
v_call: TRBV2
j_call: TRBJ2-5
d_call: TRBD2
clone_size: .

cdr3_aa: CASSAGHEAFF
cdr3_nt: TGTGCCAGCAGTGCTGGGCATGAAGCTTTCTTT
v_call: TRBV25-1
j_call: TRBJ1-1
d_call: .
clone_size: few

cdr3_aa: CATSREGGGRAEQYF
cdr3_nt: TGTGCCACCAGCAGAGAAGGAGGAGGCCGTGCCGAGCAGTACTTC
v_call: TRBV15
j_call: TRBJ2-7
d_call: .
clone_size: .

cdr3_aa: CASPPPGGGTNEKLFF
cdr3_nt: TGTGCCAGTCCCCCCCCGGGGGGGGGCACTAATGAAAAACTGTTTTTT
v_call: TRBV19
j_call: TRBJ1-4
d_call: .
clone_size: .

cdr3_aa: CASSFLWGGEQYF
cdr3_nt: TGTGCCAGCAGCTTTTTGTGGGGGGGCGAGCAGTACTTC
v_call: TRBV5-8
j_call: TRBJ2-7
d_call: TRBD2
clone_size: .

cdr3_aa: CASSLAARNYGYTF
cdr3_nt: TGTGCCAGCAGCTTGGCCGCCAGAAACTATGGCTACACCTTC
v_call: TRBV5-6
j_call: TRBJ1-2
d_call: .
clone_size: .

cdr3_aa: CASSSPGGGKAGYTF
cdr3_nt: TGCGCCAGCAGCTCTCCTGGGGGGGGTAAAGCGGGCTACACCTTC
v_call: TRBV4-3
j_call: TRBJ1-2
d_call: .
clone_size: .

cdr3_aa: CAISDIRGSSDEQFF
cdr3_nt: TGTGCCATCAGTGACATCCGGGGTAGTTCCGATGAGCAGTTCTTC
v_call: TRBV10-3
j_call: TRBJ2-1
d_call: .
clone_size: .

cdr3_aa: CAVGREGYTF
cdr3_nt: TGTGCCGTCGGTCGGGAAGGCTACACCTTC
v_call: TRBV6-5
j_call: TRBJ1-2
d_call: .
clone_size: .

cdr3_aa: CASSISGTGRETQYF
cdr3_nt: TGTGCCAGCAGCATTTCCGGGACAGGGAGAGAGACCCAGTACTTC
v_call: TRBV7-2
j_call: TRBJ2-5
d_call: TRBD1
clone_size: .